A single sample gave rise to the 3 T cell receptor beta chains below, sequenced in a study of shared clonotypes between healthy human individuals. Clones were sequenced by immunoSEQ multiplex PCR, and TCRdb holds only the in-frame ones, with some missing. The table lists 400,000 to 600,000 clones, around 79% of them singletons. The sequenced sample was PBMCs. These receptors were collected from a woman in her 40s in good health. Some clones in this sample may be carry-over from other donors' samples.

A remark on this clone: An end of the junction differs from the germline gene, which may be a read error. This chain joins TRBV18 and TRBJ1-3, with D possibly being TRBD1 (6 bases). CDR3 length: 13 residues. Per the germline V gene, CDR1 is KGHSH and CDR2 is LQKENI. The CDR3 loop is CASSPNYRDTLLF. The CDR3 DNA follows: TGTGCCAGCTCACCAAATTACCGGGACACCCTCCTATTT.

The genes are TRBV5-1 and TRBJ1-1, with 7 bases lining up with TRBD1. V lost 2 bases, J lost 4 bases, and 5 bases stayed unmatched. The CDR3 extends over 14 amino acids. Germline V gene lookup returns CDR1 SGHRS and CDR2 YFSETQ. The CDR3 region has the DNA TGCGCCAGCAGCTTCTCACAGGGGACCACTGAAGCTTTCTTT. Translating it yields CASSFSQGTTEAFF.

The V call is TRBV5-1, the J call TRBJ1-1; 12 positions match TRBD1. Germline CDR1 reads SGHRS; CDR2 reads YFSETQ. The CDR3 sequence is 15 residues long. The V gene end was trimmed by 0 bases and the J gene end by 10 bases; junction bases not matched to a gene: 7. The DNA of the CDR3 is TGCGCCAGCAGCTTGGGCTGGGGACAGGGGGCAGGAGCTTTCTTT. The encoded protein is CASSLGWGQGAGAFF.